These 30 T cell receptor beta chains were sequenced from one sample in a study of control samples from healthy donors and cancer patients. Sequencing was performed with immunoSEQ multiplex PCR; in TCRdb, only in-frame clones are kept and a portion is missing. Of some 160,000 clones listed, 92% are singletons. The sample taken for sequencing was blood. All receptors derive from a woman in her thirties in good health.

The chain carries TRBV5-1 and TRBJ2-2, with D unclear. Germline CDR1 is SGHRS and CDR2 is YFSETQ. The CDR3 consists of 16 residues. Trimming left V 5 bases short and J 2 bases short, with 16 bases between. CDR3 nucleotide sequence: TGCGCCAGCAGACCTTACGCAGTCTCCAACACCGGGGAGCTGTTTTTT. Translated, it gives CASRPYAVSNTGELFF.

The CDR3 bases are TGCGCCAGCAGCTTGGCTACAGGGACCACAGATACGCAGTATTTT. Protein: CASSLATGTTDTQYF. The V and J genes are TRBV5-1 and TRBJ2-3; tentatively, D is TRBD1 (6 bases). The CDR3 is made up of 15 amino acids. Germline V lookup: CDR1 SGHRS, CDR2 YFSETQ. The V end was cut by 0 bases, the J end by 2 bases, with 10 bases between. Supplemented by reference TRBV5-1 and TRBJ2-3, the full variable domain reads KAGVTQTPRYLIKTRGQQVTLSCSPISGHRSVSWYQQTPGQGLQFLFEYFSETQRNKGNFPGRFSGRQFSNSRSEMNVSTLELGDSALYLCASSLATGTTDTQYFGPGTRLTVL.

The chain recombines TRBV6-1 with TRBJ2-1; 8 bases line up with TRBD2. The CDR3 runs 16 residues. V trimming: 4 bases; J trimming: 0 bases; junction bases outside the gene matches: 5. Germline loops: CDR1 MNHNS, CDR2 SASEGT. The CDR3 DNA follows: TGTGCCAGCAGTGTAAGCGGGAGCTACTCCTACAATGAGCAGTTCTTC. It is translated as CASSVSGSYSYNEQFF.

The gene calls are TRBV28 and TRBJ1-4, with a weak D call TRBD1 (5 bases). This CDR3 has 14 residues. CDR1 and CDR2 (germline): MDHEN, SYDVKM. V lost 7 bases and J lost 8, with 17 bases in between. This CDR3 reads CASTTVGTPEKLFF. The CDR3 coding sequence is TGTGCCAGCACTACCGTAGGGACGCCCGAAAAACTGTTTTTT.

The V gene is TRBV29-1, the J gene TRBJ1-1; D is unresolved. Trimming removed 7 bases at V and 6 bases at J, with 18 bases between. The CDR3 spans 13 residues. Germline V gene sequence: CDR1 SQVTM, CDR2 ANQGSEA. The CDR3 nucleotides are TGCAGCGCCGACCAGGCCGAAGGACCTGAAGCTTTCTTT. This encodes CSADQAEGPEAFF.

The CDR3 loop reads CASSHKQGKVPYEQYF. The CDR3 DNA follows: TGTGCCAGCAGCCACAAACAGGGGAAGGTACCCTACGAGCAGTACTTC. This chain uses TRBV3-1 (or the pseudogene TRBV3-2) with TRBJ2-7, with 7 bases fitting TRBD1. Losses at the gene ends were 3 bases for V and 2 bases for J; bases not matched to a gene: 10. The CDR3 is 16 residues long. The germline gives CDR1 LGHDT, CDR2 YNNKEL (reference sequence).

In DNA form, the CDR3 reads TGTGCCAGCAGCTTAGGGGCTAGCGGGATCCTCTACGAGCAGTACTTC. Amino acid sequence: CASSLGASGILYEQYF. The J gene is TRBJ2-7, the V gene TRBV7-2, with TRBD2 identical over 9 bases. The V gene's germline CDR1 is SGHTA and CDR2 FQGNSA. The V segment lost 1 base and the J segment 3 bases; nucleotides outside the gene matches: 7. The CDR3 length is 16 residues.

The CDR3 is CASSFAETQYF. The CDR3 region has the DNA TGTGCCAGCAGTTTCGCGGAGACCCAGTACTTC. This chain joins TRBV5-5 and TRBJ2-5; D is unclear. Looked up from germline, CDR1 is SGHKS and CDR2 is YYEKEE (reference sequence). The length of the CDR3 is 11 residues. V shed 5 bases and J shed 5 bases, with 7 bases lying between them.

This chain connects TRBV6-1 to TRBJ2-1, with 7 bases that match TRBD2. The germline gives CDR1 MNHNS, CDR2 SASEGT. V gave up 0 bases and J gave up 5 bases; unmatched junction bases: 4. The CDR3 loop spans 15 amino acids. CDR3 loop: CASSEASGRDNEQFF. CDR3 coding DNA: TGTGCCAGCAGTGAAGCGAGTGGGAGGGACAATGAGCAGTTCTTC.

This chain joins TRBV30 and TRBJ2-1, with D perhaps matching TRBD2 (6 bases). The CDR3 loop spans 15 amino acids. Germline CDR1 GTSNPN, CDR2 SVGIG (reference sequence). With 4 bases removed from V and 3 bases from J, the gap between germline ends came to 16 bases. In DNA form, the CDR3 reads TGTGCCTGGATGGCTATTCTAGCGAACTACAATGAGCAGTTCTTC. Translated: CAWMAILANYNEQFF.

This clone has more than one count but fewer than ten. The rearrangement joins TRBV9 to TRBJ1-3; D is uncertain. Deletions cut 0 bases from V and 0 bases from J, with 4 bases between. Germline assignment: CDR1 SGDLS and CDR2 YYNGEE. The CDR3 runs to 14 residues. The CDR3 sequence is CASSVDPSGNTIYF. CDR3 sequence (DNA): TGTGCCAGCAGCGTAGACCCCTCTGGAAACACCATATATTTT.

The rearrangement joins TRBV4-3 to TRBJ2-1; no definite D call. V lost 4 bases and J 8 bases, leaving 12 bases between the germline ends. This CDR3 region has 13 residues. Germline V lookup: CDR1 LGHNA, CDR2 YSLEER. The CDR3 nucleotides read TGCGCCAGCAGCCGACTTGTAGGCGATGAGCAGTTCTTC. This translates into CASSRLVGDEQFF.

The DNA of the CDR3 is TGTGCCAGCAGACCCCTAGCGGGGTCAGGAGATACGCAGTATTTT. It is translated as CASRPLAGSGDTQYF. The rearrangement joins TRBV6-5 to TRBJ2-3, with 9 bases lining up with TRBD2. Germline V gene sequence: CDR1 MNHEY, CDR2 SVGAGI. J was trimmed by 5 bases and V by 6 bases; bases with no gene match: 9. The CDR3 spans 15 residues.

CDR3: CASSTQGAYNSPLHF. The CDR3 nucleotides are TGTGCCAGCAGTACACAGGGAGCGTATAATTCACCCCTCCACTTT. V and J are TRBV6-5 and TRBJ1-6, with TRBD1 as a possible D gene (6 bases). V shed 5 bases and J shed 4 bases, with 12 bases lying between them. The germline V gene encodes CDR1 MNHEY and CDR2 SVGAGI. There are 15 residues in the CDR3.

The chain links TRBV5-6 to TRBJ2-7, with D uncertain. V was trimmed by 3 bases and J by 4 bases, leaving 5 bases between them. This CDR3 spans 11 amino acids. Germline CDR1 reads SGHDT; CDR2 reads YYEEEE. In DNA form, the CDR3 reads TGTGCCAGCAGCTCCGTGTACGAGCAGTACTTC. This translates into CASSSVYEQYF.

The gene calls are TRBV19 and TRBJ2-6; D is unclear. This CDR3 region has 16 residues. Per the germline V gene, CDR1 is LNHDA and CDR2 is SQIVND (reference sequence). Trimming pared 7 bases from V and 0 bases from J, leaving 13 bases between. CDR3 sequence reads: CASMADRDSGANVLTF. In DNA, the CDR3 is TGTGCCAGTATGGCAGATAGGGACTCTGGGGCCAACGTCCTGACTTTC.

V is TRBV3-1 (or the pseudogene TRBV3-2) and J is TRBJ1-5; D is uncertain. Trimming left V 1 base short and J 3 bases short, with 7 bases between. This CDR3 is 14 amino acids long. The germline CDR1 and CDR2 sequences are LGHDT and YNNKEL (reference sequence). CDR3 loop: CASSQGTVNQPQHF. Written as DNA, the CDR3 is TGTGCCAGCAGCCAAGGGACGGTCAATCAGCCCCAGCATTTT.

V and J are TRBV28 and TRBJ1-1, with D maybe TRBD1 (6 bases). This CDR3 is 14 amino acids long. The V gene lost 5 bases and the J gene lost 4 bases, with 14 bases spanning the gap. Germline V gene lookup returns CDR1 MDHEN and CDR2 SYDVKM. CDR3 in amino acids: CASSITGSSTEAFF. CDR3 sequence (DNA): TGTGCCAGCAGTATAACAGGGTCGAGCACTGAAGCTTTCTTT.

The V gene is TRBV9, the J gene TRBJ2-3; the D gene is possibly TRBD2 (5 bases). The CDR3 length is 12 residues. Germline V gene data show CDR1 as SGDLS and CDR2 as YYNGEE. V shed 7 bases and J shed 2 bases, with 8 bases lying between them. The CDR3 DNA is TGTGCCAGCGGACTTTACACAGATACGCAGTATTTT. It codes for CASGLYTDTQYF. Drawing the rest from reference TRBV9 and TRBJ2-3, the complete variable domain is DSGVTQTPKHLITATGQRVTLRCSPRSGDLSVYWYQQSLDQGLQFLIQYYNGEERAKGNILERFSAQQFPDLHSELNLSSLELGDSALYFCASGLYTDTQYFGPGTRLTVL.

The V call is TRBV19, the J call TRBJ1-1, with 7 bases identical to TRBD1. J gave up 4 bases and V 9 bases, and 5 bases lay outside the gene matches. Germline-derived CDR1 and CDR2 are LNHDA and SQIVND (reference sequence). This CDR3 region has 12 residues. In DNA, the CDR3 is TGTGCCAGGAGAGGGGGCTTCACTGAAGCTTTCTTT. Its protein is CARRGGFTEAFF.

Here the CDR3 reads CASNPLAGVSYEQYF. In DNA, the CDR3 is TGTGCCAGCAACCCCCTAGCGGGAGTTTCCTACGAGCAGTACTTC. This chain joins TRBV28 and TRBJ2-7; 10 nucleotides line up with TRBD2. This CDR3 region has 15 residues. CDR1 MDHEN and CDR2 SYDVKM come from the germline V gene. V lost 7 bases to trimming and J lost 1 base; unmatched junction nucleotides: 7.

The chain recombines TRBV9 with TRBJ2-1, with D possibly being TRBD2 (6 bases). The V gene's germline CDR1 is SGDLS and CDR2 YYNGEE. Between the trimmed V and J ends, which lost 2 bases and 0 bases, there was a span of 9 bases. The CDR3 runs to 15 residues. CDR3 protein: CASSVTGSSYNEQFF. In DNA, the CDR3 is TGTGCCAGCAGCGTCACCGGGAGCTCCTACAATGAGCAGTTCTTC.

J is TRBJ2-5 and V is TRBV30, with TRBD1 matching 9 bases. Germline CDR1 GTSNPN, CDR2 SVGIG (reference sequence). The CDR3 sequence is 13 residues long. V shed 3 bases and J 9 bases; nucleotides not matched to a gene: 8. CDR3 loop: CAWSEGQGMAQYF. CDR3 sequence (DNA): TGTGCCTGGAGCGAGGGACAGGGTATGGCCCAGTACTTC.

Written as DNA, the CDR3 is TGTGCCAGTGGAGTCACAGGGCCGGATACGCAGTATTTT. It is translated as CASGVTGPDTQYF. The genes are TRBV19 and TRBJ2-3; possibly TRBD1 for D (6 bases). The CDR3 is 13 residues long. Trimming took 8 bases from V and 6 from J, leaving 15 bases between them. Germline V gene data show CDR1 as LNHDA and CDR2 as SQIVND (reference sequence).

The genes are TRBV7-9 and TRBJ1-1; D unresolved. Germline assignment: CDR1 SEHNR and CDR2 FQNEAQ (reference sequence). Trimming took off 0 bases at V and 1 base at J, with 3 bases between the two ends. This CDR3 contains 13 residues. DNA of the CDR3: TGTGCCAGCAGCTTAGCAGGGAACACTGAAGCTTTCTTT. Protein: CASSLAGNTEAFF.

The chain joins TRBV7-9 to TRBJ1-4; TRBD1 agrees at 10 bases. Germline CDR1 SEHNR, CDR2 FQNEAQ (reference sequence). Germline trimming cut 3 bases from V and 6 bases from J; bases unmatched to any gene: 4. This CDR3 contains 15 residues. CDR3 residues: CASSFRTGGYEKLFF. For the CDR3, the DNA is TGTGCCAGCAGCTTCCGGACAGGGGGATATGAAAAACTGTTTTTT.

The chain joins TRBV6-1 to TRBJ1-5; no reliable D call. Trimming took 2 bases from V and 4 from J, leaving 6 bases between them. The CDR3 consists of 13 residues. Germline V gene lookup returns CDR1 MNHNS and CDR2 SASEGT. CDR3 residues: CASSERRNQPQHF. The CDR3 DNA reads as TGTGCCAGCAGTGAAAGGAGGAATCAGCCCCAGCATTTT.

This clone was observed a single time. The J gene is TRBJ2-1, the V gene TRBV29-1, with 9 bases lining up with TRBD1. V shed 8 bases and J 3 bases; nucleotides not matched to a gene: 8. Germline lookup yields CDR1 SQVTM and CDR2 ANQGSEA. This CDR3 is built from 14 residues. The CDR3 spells CSTAGQGYYNEQFF. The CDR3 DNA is TGCAGCACCGCCGGACAGGGGTACTACAATGAGCAGTTCTTC.

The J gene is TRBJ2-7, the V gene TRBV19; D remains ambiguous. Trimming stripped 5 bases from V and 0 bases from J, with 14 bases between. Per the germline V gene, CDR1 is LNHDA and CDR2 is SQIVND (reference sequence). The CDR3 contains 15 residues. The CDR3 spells CASSPRLGNSYEQYF. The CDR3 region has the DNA TGTGCCAGTAGTCCTAGGCTGGGGAACTCCTACGAGCAGTACTTC.

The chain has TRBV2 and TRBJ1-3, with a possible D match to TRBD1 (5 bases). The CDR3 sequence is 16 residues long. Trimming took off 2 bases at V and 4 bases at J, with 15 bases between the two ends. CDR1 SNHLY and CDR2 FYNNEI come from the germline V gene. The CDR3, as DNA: TGTGCCAGCAGTGAACTGGGGGTTTTGAAAGGAAACACCATATATTTT. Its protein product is CASSELGVLKGNTIYF.